One sample yielded the 32 T cell receptor beta chains listed below, sequenced in a study of neurological immune-mediated disorders. Using its own MiXCR run on the 5' RACE reads, TCRdb lists one record per CDR3 protein. The sample contains some 30,000 distinct CDR3 sequences, about 15% of which appear only once. Sequenced input: PBMCs. These receptor sequences come from a man between 65 and 85 years old in good health.

This clonotype was seen at least ten times. The chain's CDR3 is CSVGTGTGGPEAFF. The CDR3 DNA reads TGCAGCGTTGGGACCGGGACAGGGGGCCCTGAAGCTTTCTTT. This sequence joins TRBV29-1 and TRBJ1-1, with TRBD1 matching over 12 bases. The trim removed 4 bases at V and 6 bases at J, leaving 6 bases unmatched. The CDR3 runs 14 residues. Germline-derived CDR1 and CDR2 are SQVTM and ANQGSEA.

This clonotype was seen repeatedly, ten times or more. A read error may produce the germline difference seen at one junction end. The CDR3 nucleotides read TGCAGTGTTCTTAGGACAGACGACTCAAGGACAGATACGCGGTATTTT. This codes for CSVLRTDDSRTDTRYF. The V call is TRBV20-1, the J call TRBJ2-3; TRBD1 might be the D (6 bases). The germline V gene has CDR1 DFQATT and CDR2 SNEGSKA (reference sequence). CDR3 length: 16 amino acids.

This clonotype was observed many times. The CDR3 DNA reads TGTGCCAGCAGCCCCATTCCGGGTGAAAAACTGTTTTTT. Its protein is CASSPIPGEKLFF. The chain combines TRBV9 with TRBJ1-4, with D unclear. The CDR3 consists of 13 residues. Germline V gene lookup returns CDR1 SGDLS and CDR2 YYNGEE. Trimming pared 4 bases from V and 7 bases from J, leaving 11 bases between.

Many counts were recorded for this clonotype. This may arise from a read error, as a much more abundant clone is one base away. In DNA, the CDR3 is TGTACCAGCAGCACGGGACAGGGGGCGGGATACAATGAGCAGTTCTTC. This encodes CTSSTGQGAGYNEQFF. V and J are TRBV5-8 and TRBJ2-1; 12 nucleotides line up with TRBD1. CDR3 length: 16 amino acids. From germline, CDR1 is SGHTS and CDR2 YDEGEE.

Many counts were recorded for this clonotype. The chain couples TRBV20-1 to TRBJ2-4; 16 positions match TRBD2. This CDR3 has 20 residues. Germline CDR1 reads DFQATT; CDR2 reads SNEGSKA (reference sequence). Trimming at V came to 2 bases and at J to 1 base, leaving 11 bases not matched to a gene. CDR3 residues: CSARPPGLAGGREAKNIQYF. In DNA form, the CDR3 reads TGCAGTGCTAGACCCCCGGGACTAGCGGGGGGGCGGGAGGCCAAAAACATTCAGTACTTC.

This clonotype was seen ten or more times. This chain links TRBV7-2 with TRBJ2-7; 9 nucleotides align to TRBD1. V trimming: 5 bases; J trimming: 3 bases; junction bases outside the gene matches: 5. This CDR3 spans 14 amino acids. The germline CDR1 and CDR2 sequences are SGHTA and FQGNSA. The CDR3 sequence: CASSRGQGYYEQYF. Here the CDR3 DNA reads TGTGCCAGCAGCCGGGGACAGGGTTACTACGAGCAGTACTTC.

Ten or more counts support this clonotype. The chain is built from TRBV5-1 and TRBJ2-5, with D perhaps being TRBD1 or TRBD2 (5 bases each). V shed 4 bases and J shed 3 bases, with 10 bases lying between them. Germline V CDR1 and CDR2: SGHRS, YFSETQ. The CDR3 extends over 13 amino acids. In DNA form, the CDR3 reads TGCGCCAGCAGCCGAGGGACGGAAGAGACCCAGTACTTC. Translation gives CASSRGTEETQYF. Combining the CDR3 with reference TRBV5-1 and TRBJ2-5 gives the whole variable domain KAGVTQTPRYLIKTRGQQVTLSCSPISGHRSVSWYQQTPGQGLQFLFEYFSETQRNKGNFPGRFSGRQFSNSRSEMNVSTLELGDSALYLCASSRGTEETQYFGPGTRLLVL.

Of note for this clonotype: No conserved phenylalanine or tryptophan is present at the end of the CDR3, so a read error is the likely explanation. V is TRBV7-2 and J is TRBJ2-7, with a tentative D call TRBD2 (5 bases). V lost 1 base and J lost 0, with 13 bases in between. Germline CDR1 is SGHTA and CDR2 is FQGNSA. This CDR3 contains 16 residues. The CDR3 region is CASSLGGYRGSYEQYL. The CDR3 DNA follows: TGTGCCAGCAGCTTAGGTGGTTACCGGGGCTCCTACGAGCAGTACTTA.

This clonotype was seen ten or more times. The chain employs TRBV13 and TRBJ1-5; D perhaps matches TRBD1 (6 bases). The CDR3 is 16 residues long. The germline V gene encodes CDR1 PRHDT and CDR2 FYEKMQ (reference sequence). Trimming cost V 2 bases and J 1 base, with 12 bases left between them. The CDR3 nucleotides read TGTGCCAGCAGCTTAAAGGGGGGGACAAGCAATCAGCCCCAGCATTTT. Encoded protein: CASSLKGGTSNQPQHF.

This clonotype was counted at least ten times. The chain carries TRBV5-1 and TRBJ2-7, with 7 bases fitting TRBD2. Germline loops: CDR1 SGHRS, CDR2 YFSETQ. Trimming at V came to 4 bases and at J to 0 bases, leaving 4 bases not matched to a gene. CDR3 length: 14 amino acids. CDR3 in amino acids: CASSGAGDSYEQYF. Here the CDR3 DNA reads TGCGCCAGCAGCGGGGCGGGGGACTCCTACGAGCAGTACTTC.

This clonotype has a count of ten or more. The chain has TRBV15 and TRBJ2-7; D is perhaps TRBD1 or TRBD2 (5 bases each). Per the germline V gene, CDR1 is LNHNV and CDR2 is YYDKDF (reference sequence). V shed 5 bases and J shed 3 bases, with 14 bases lying between them. The CDR3 runs to 14 residues. CDR3 DNA sequence: TGTGCCACCAGCCGTGGGACCGAATACTACGAGCAGTACTTC. It yields the protein CATSRGTEYYEQYF.

The table lists this clonotype with many counts. The chain joins TRBV7-9 to TRBJ1-5; D may be TRBD1 (6 bases). This CDR3 is 14 amino acids long. Germline CDR1 reads SEHNR; CDR2 reads FQNEAQ (reference sequence). V was clipped by 5 bases and J by 5 bases, with 13 bases between them. DNA for the CDR3: TGTGCCAGCAGCGTGGGGGGGGCGGATCAGCCCCAGCATTTT. Amino acid sequence: CASSVGGADQPQHF.

This clonotype was observed at least ten times. The chain uses TRBV7-2 and TRBJ1-1; unclear D gene. Germline loops: CDR1 SGHTA, CDR2 FQGNSA. The CDR3 sequence is 13 residues long. V was cut by 2 bases and J by 2 bases, with 6 bases left in between. CDR3 residues: CASSLNFNTEAFF. The CDR3 bases are TGTGCCAGCAGCTTAAACTTCAACACTGAAGCTTTCTTT. Full variable domain (rest looked up from reference TRBV7-2 and TRBJ1-1): GAGVSQSPSNKVTEKGKDVELRCDPISGHTALYWYRQSLGQGLEFLIYFQGNSAPDKSGLPSDRFSAERTGGSVSTLTIQRTQQEDSAVYLCASSLNFNTEAFFGQGTRLTVV.

This clonotype was observed many times. The genes are TRBV10-2 and TRBJ2-1; D is unclear. The CDR3 totals 13 residues. The V and J ends lost 10 bases and 4 bases respectively, with 14 bases between them. The germline gives CDR1 WSHSY, CDR2 SAAADI. CDR3 loop: CATLGLFYNEQFF. The CDR3 DNA is TGCGCCACCCTAGGGCTTTTTTACAATGAGCAGTTCTTC.

This clonotype was seen ten or more times. The chain is built from TRBV24-1 and TRBJ2-6, with 8 bases lining up with TRBD1. The V gene's germline CDR1 is KGHDR and CDR2 SFDVKD. The CDR3 totals 19 residues. The J segment lost 3 bases and the V segment lost 4 bases, leaving 13 bases of the junction unmatched. CDR3 DNA sequence: TGTGCCACCAGTGAGGGGACCGGGACAGGATCCTTTGGGGCCAACGTCCTGACTTTC. Its protein is CATSEGTGTGSFGANVLTF.

This clonotype was counted ten times or more. V gene TRBV9 combines with J gene TRBJ2-1; D unclear. V was shortened by 0 bases and J by 6 bases, with 7 bases between the two germline ends. The CDR3 sequence is 13 residues long. CDR1 is SGDLS and CDR2 is YYNGEE in the germline V gene. The CDR3 reads CASSVGGFNEQFF. The CDR3 coding sequence is TGTGCCAGCAGCGTAGGTGGCTTCAATGAGCAGTTCTTC.

This clonotype was found many times. The genes are TRBV5-1 and TRBJ2-1; 10 bases map to TRBD1. In germline, CDR1 is SGHRS, CDR2 YFSETQ. The V gene end was trimmed by 2 bases and the J gene end by 5 bases; junction bases not matched to a gene: 4. The CDR3 consists of 15 residues. In DNA, the CDR3 is TGCGCCAGCAGCTTAATGGGGACAGGGGACAATGAGCAGTTCTTC. Residues: CASSLMGTGDNEQFF.

V gene TRBV29-1 combines with J gene TRBJ1-2, with D maybe TRBD1 (5 bases). Per germline, CDR1 SQVTM and CDR2 ANQGSEA. The length of the CDR3 is 16 residues. V was pared by 7 bases and J by 0 bases, with 21 bases between. CDR3 in DNA: TGCAGCGCCGGCTGTGACAGTAGACCCGCTAACTATGGCTACACCTTC. Translated: CSAGCDSRPANYGYTF. Combining the CDR3 with reference TRBV29-1 and TRBJ1-2 gives the whole variable domain SAVISQKPSRDICQRGTSLTIQCQVDSQVTMMFWYRQQPGQSLTLIATANQGSEATYESGFVIDKFPISRPNLTFSTLTVSNMSPEDSSIYLCSAGCDSRPANYGYTFGSGTRLTVV.

This clonotype was seen many times. The chain recombines TRBV24-1 with TRBJ2-2, with D perhaps matching TRBD1 (5 bases). Germline CDR1 KGHDR, CDR2 SFDVKD. The CDR3 consists of 14 residues. The V gene lost 6 bases and the J gene lost 5 bases, with 12 bases spanning the gap. CDR3 in DNA: TGTGCCACCAGTCGTGCAGGGTTGACCGGGGAGCTGTTTTTT. Translating it yields CATSRAGLTGELFF.

The table lists this clonotype with many counts. This chain connects TRBV12-3 or TRBV12-4 to TRBJ2-3, with D perhaps TRBD1 (6 bases). Deletions cut 8 bases from V and 5 bases from J, with 14 bases between. The CDR3 has 13 residues. CDR3 in amino acids: CASLLEGGDTQYF. CDR3 DNA sequence: TGTGCCAGCCTCTTGGAAGGGGGAGATACGCAGTATTTT.

In this sample, this clonotype turned up many times. This sequence joins TRBV9 and TRBJ2-3; D perhaps matches TRBD2 (5 bases). This CDR3 spans 14 amino acids. Trimming stripped 3 bases from V and 4 bases from J, with 12 bases between. CDR1 SGDLS and CDR2 YYNGEE come from the germline V gene. The CDR3 here is CASSGLYGADTQYF. The CDR3 nucleotides are TGTGCCAGCAGCGGACTATACGGGGCAGATACGCAGTATTTT. Full variable domain (remainder filled in from reference TRBV9 and TRBJ2-3): DSGVTQTPKHLITATGQRVTLRCSPRSGDLSVYWYQQSLDQGLQFLIQYYNGEERAKGNILERFSAQQFPDLHSELNLSSLELGDSALYFCASSGLYGADTQYFGPGTRLTVL.

This clonotype showed up many times. The chain employs TRBV27 and TRBJ1-6; tentatively, D is TRBD1 (5 bases). CDR1 and CDR2 (germline): MNHEY, SMNVEV (reference sequence). This CDR3 comprises 17 residues. Between the trimmed V and J ends, which lost 1 base and 10 bases, there was a span of 20 bases. The CDR3 loop is CASSLFVTVGVNSPLHF. The CDR3 DNA sequence: TGTGCCAGCAGTTTATTTGTGACAGTTGGGGTGAACTCACCCCTCCACTTT.

The table lists this clonotype with many counts. This chain connects TRBV12-3 or TRBV12-4 to TRBJ1-1; no clear D gene. The CDR3 has 14 amino acids. The ends were cut back, 7 bases at V and 3 bases at J, with 15 bases in the middle. The CDR3 spells CASTLTGLDTEAFF. The CDR3 region has the DNA TGTGCCAGCACCCTAACTGGGTTGGACACTGAAGCTTTCTTT.

This clonotype was seen many times. The rearrangement uses TRBV20-1 and TRBJ2-5, with 13 bases aligning to TRBD2. J was trimmed by 2 bases and V by 0 bases; bases with no gene match: 6. CDR1 DFQATT and CDR2 SNEGSKA come from the germline V gene (reference sequence). The CDR3 covers 17 residues. The CDR3 DNA reads TGCAGTGCTAGAGATCTACTAGCGGGGGGGGCTCAAGAGACCCAGTACTTC. It yields the protein CSARDLLAGGAQETQYF.

This clonotype showed up many times. The CDR3 DNA follows: TGTGCCAGCAGCTTATGGTGGCCGCGGGGGGGTGATGGTAACGAGCAGTACTTC. Its protein product is CASSLWWPRGGDGNEQYF. This chain uses TRBV7-2 with TRBJ2-7, with TRBD2 identical over 9 bases. Germline CDR1 is SGHTA and CDR2 is FQGNSA. V shed 2 bases and J 5 bases; nucleotides not matched to a gene: 16. The CDR3 spans 18 residues.

As concerns this clonotype: One junction end disagrees with the germline gene, perhaps due to a read error. The CDR3 sequence is CVSSLGGVGYSYEQYF. CDR3 nucleotide sequence: TGTGTCAGCAGCCTCGGAGGCGTGGGATACTCCTACGAGCAGTACTTC. This rearrangement joins TRBV7-2 to TRBJ2-7; weak D call: TRBD2 (5 bases). The CDR3 covers 16 residues. Germline loops: CDR1 SGHTA, CDR2 FQGNSA.

In this sample, this clonotype turned up many times. The J gene is TRBJ2-3, the V gene TRBV2, with D perhaps matching TRBD1 or TRBD2 (5 bases each). The CDR3 has 14 amino acids. With 0 bases removed from V and 4 bases from J, the gap between germline ends came to 8 bases. CDR1 SNHLY and CDR2 FYNNEI come from the germline V gene. In DNA form, the CDR3 reads TGTGCCAGCAGTGAAGCGAGGGGCGCAGATACGCAGTATTTT. It is translated as CASSEARGADTQYF.

This clonotype showed up many times. The chain has TRBV21-1 and TRBJ2-2. TRBV21-1 is a recognized pseudogene. CDR3 length: 15 amino acids. The CDR3 here is CASSTQLPGTGELFF. CDR3 nucleotide sequence: TGTGCCAGCAGCACTCAGCTACCAGGCACCGGGGAGCTGTTTTTT.

In this sample, this clonotype turned up many times. This chain connects TRBV27 to TRBJ2-1; D gene ambiguous. V was shortened by 7 bases and J by 0 bases, with 10 bases between the two germline ends. Germline V gene data show CDR1 as MNHEY and CDR2 as SMNVEV (reference sequence). The CDR3 consists of 14 residues. This chain's CDR3 is CASMEKNSYNEQFF. In DNA, the CDR3 is TGTGCCAGCATGGAAAAAAACTCCTACAATGAGCAGTTCTTC.

This clonotype has a count of ten or more. J is TRBJ1-1 and V is TRBV7-2; D not resolved. The CDR3 is made up of 13 amino acids. V lost 0 bases and J 0 bases, leaving 2 bases between the germline ends. From germline, CDR1 is SGHTA and CDR2 FQGNSA. The DNA of the CDR3 is TGTGCCAGCAGCTTAGCTTTGAACACTGAAGCTTTCTTT. Amino acids: CASSLALNTEAFF.

The rearrangement joins TRBV4-3 to TRBJ2-1; TRBD2 aligns across 7 bases. This CDR3 is 16 amino acids long. V gave up 0 bases and J gave up 2 bases; unmatched junction bases: 4. The V gene's germline CDR1 is LGHNA and CDR2 YSLEER. The CDR3, as DNA: TGCGCCAGCAGCCAAGATCTAGCGGTTCCCTACAATGAGCAGTTCTTC. As protein: CASSQDLAVPYNEQFF.

This clonotype was counted many times. V usage is TRBV29-1 and J usage is TRBJ1-1, with 7 bases matching TRBD1. Germline CDR1 and CDR2: SQVTM and ANQGSEA. This CDR3 is built from 14 residues. The V and J ends lost 6 bases and 7 bases, in that order; junction bases with no gene match: 14. The CDR3 protein is CSVPGRGGGDEAFF. The CDR3, as DNA: TGCAGCGTCCCGGGGCGAGGGGGCGGGGATGAAGCTTTCTTT.